This T cell receptor beta chain appears in the sequencing data of a study of OX40 agonist ivuxolimab in advanced cancers. Describing the broader study: The costimulatory receptor OX40 (CD134) was targeted by ivuxolimab, a fully human IgG2 agonistic monoclonal antibody. Of the 50 or so patients in dose escalation, about 19 had hepatocellular carcinoma, about 15 had melanoma, 9 had renal cell carcinoma and 9 had head and neck cancer. Intravenous ivuxolimab was administered to patients every 2 weeks at six dose levels: 0.01, 0.1, 0.3, 1.5, 3 and 10 mg/kg. Prior anti-PD-1, anti-PD-L1 or anti-CTLA-4 therapy was permitted, and checkpoint inhibitors had been received by 40% to 50% of dose-escalation patients. The dose-escalation cohort was roughly 87% male with a mean age of approximately 60 years, ranging from roughly 23 to 80. Peripheral TCRbeta sequencing aimed to test whether ivuxolimab altered TCR sequence diversity and caused clonal T-cell expansion. Three dose-escalation patients achieved partial responses, one with hepatocellular carcinoma and two with cutaneous melanoma. The monotherapy dose-escalation portion (N ≈ 56 patients) of the phase I ivuxolimab trial is reported in the paper.

Patients with a history of autoimmune disease or receiving systemic immunosuppression were excluded from the trial. Peripheral blood for TCR sequencing was collected from all dose cohorts at baseline, on cycle 4 day 1, and on cycle 7 day 1. Samples were obtained from an open-label, multicenter, first-in-human phase I dose-escalation trial of ivuxolimab. Adults with locally advanced or metastatic head and neck squamous cell, hepatocellular, melanoma or renal cell carcinoma were enrolled in the trial. Before TCR sequencing, CD4+ T cells and CD8+ T cells were sorted from peripheral blood as separate populations. This clone was seen a single time. It has no known antigen specificity. The sample holds no much larger clone one base away, and base qualities are not on file. Overall results and qualifications from the work: Low levels of normalized T-cell clonal expansion were also seen in some nonresponding patients. At doses of 0.1 to 3.0 mg/kg, clonal expansion of both CD4+ and CD8+ blood T cells was observed from baseline to week 6. The antigen specificity of the peripheral T cells that underwent clonal expansion was not determined. After ivuxolimab, expanded clones were on average more numerous among CD8+ T cells than among CD4+ T cells. In the 0.1-3.0 mg/kg groups, partial responders were among the patients with the lowest normalized peripheral clonal expansion, particularly in CD8+ T cells.

Genomic DNA was isolated from the sorted cells so that the TCRbeta CDR3 region could be sequenced. The immunoSEQ Assay was used for sequencing of TCRbeta CDR3 regions. The source is immuneACCESS, and TCRdb retained only in-frame sequences with V and J called. Part of the clones is not carried over; for the studies checked, unresolved V genes explain less than half of this, and the remainder is unexplained. The sample yields 30,000 to 45,000 clones; approximately 87% were counted once. The ten largest clones add up to about a third of the sample. The sample in question was CD4+ or CD8+ T cells sorted from blood, obtained in a trial of the OX40 agonist ivuxolimab. The TCR comes from an adult with an advanced solid tumor such as melanoma, head and neck, liver or kidney cancer.

CDR3 reads: CASSIGQEAFF. The sequence in DNA is TGTGCCAGCAGTATCGGACAGGAAGCTTTCTTT. The chain links TRBV2 with TRBJ1-1; the D gene is possibly TRBD1, with 6 bases matching. Looking up the germline V gene yields CDR1 SNHLY and CDR2 FYNNEI. The CDR3 goes from the cysteine to the phenylalanine over 11 residues. This entry keeps only the CDR3 DNA: 33 bases, framed from base 1. V and J lose 5 bases and 8 bases, and a span of 9 bases separates them.